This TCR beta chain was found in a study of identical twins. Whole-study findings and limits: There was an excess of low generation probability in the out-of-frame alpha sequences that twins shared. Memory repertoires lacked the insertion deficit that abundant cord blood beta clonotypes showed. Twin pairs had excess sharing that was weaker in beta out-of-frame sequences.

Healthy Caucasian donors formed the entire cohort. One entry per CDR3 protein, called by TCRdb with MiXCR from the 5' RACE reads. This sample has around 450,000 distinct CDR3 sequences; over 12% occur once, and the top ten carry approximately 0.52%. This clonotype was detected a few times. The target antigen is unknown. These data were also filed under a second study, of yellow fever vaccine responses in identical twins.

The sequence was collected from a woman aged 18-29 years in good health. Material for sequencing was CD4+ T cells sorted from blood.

In DNA form, the CDR3 reads TGCGCCAGCAGCCAAGGTCCGGCCTCGACCCGGGGGCAGTACTTC. The encoded protein is CASSQGPASTRGQYF. The gene calls are TRBV4-3 and TRBJ2-7, with D maybe TRBD2 (5 bases). Germline values: CDR1 LGHNA, CDR2 YSLEER. The CDR3 sequence is 15 residues long. V gave up 1 base and J gave up 9 bases, with 19 bases separating them.